The clone carrying this TCR beta chain was counted between two and nine times. Its specificity is not known. MiXCR, run by TCRdb on the RT-PCR reads, gives a single entry per CDR3 protein. The table has fewer than 800,000 distinct CDR3 sequences, less than 20% seen once. The sample belongs to a study of response to subunit inactivated influenza vaccine. Whole-study findings and limits: Authors suggested few new T cells are recruited by each seasonal influenza vaccination.

Germline lookup yields CDR1 SGHRS and CDR2 YFSETQ. The CDR3 runs to 15 residues. V lost 0 bases and J 4 bases, leaving 13 bases between the germline ends. The rearrangement links TRBV5-1 to TRBJ1-2; the D gene is possibly TRBD1 (5 bases). This clonotype originated in a man aged 50 or older who received an inactivated influenza vaccine. The sample here was PBMCs from blood, taken roughly 12 days after vaccination. The CDR3 region is CASSLAWGEGYGYTF. The DNA for the CDR3 is TGCGCCAGCAGCTTGGCGTGGGGCGAAGGCTATGGCTACACCTTC.